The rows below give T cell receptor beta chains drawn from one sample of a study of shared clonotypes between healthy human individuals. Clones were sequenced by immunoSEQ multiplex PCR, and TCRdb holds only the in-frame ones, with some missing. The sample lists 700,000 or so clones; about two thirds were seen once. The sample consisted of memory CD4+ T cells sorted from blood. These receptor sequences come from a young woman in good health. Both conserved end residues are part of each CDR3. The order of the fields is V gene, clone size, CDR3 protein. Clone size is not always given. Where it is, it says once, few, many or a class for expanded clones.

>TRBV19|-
CASSLQRAYGYTF
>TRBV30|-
CAGDRGGLSGANVLTF
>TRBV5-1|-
CASSLASGEGYEQYF
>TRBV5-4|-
CASRGQGWDQPQHF
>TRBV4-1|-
CASSQDTNSGPGAEDTQYF
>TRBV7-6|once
CASSLGAGRNEQFF
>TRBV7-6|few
CASSYRGEKLFF
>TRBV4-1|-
CASSQPTRGQLQYF
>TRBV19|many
CASSIDLAGVGTGELFF
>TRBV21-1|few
CASTHLGTASRNIQYF
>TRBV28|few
CASSSQWTNEKLFF
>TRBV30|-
CAWGGGRVPGGGYTF
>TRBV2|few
CASTGGPNTGELFF
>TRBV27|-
CASSPGTSGTREQYF
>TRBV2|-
CASSEVRTGSYGYTF
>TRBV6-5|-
CASSYRQGPYEQYF
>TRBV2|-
CASSSENSSGNTIYF
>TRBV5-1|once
CASSKGDRDTGELFF
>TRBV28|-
CASSFRQSSEAFF
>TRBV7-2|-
CASSSGHVTGELFF
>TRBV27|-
CASSLGRAGYGYTF
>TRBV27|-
CASRMGGRLNTEAFF
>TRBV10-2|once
CASVTSNYGYTF
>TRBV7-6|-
CASSLGIRDDQPQHF
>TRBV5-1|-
CASSLALGQGNGYTF
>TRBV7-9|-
CASSSTTGLVDTQYF
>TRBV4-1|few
CASSQEGSGRAGELFF
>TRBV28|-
CASSLGLGELFF
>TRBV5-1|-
CASSLFATGSYGYTF
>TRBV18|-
CASTTGRNQPQHF
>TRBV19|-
CASKRAGVLWEQFF
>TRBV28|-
CASSPSGTDYSNQPQHF
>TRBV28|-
CASSPSSAHTDTQYF
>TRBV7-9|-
CASSPARWEAGNTIYF
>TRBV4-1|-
CASSQDSSESSGNTIYF
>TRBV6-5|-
CASTTIPGDEQFF
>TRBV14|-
CASSQVNSPTDTQYF